Here is one T cell receptor (beta chain) with its context. What it recognizes is unknown. Lesional scalp tissue (obtained by punch biopsy) and peripheral blood were collected from alopecia areata patients. cDNA reverse transcribed from extracted RNA served as the sequencing template. Repertoires were generated with immunoSEQ multiplex PCR, while TCRdb's copy carries only in-frame clones and drops some. The sample lists about 150,000 clones, 40% to 65% occurring once. This specimen belongs to a study of CD8+ T cells in alopecia areata. Study details: Those treated were given oral tofacitinib at 5 to 10 mg twice daily.

V lost 8 bases and J lost 1, with 6 bases in between. Germline loops: CDR1 MGHDK, CDR2 SYGVNS. The CDR3 consists of 11 residues. Study conclusions and caveats: Across lesional scalp, and particularly alopecia totalis/universalis, clonality surpassed that of normal scalp.

This TCR was sampled from a human donor with alopecia areata. The chain links TRBV25-1 to TRBJ2-7; D unclear. The specimen was CD8+ T cells sorted from blood, collected at week 0. The CDR3 nucleotides are TGTGCCAGCCGAGAGTCCTACGAGCAGTACTTC. It codes for CASRESYEQYF.